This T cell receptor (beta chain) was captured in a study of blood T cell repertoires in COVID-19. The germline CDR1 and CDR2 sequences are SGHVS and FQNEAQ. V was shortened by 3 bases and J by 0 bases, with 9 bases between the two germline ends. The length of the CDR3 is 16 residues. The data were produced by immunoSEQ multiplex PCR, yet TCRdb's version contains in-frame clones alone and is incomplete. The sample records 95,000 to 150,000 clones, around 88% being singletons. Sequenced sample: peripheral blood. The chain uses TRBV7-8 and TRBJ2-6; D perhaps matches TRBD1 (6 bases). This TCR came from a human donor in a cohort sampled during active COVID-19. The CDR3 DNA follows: TGTGCCAGCAGCTTTGGGGGCCCCTCTGGGGCCAACGTCCTGACTTTC. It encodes CASSFGGPSGANVLTF.